What follows is one T cell receptor beta chain and its context. The antigen is not known. CDR1 is MNHEY, CDR2 SMNVEV, per germline (reference sequence). This CDR3 has 14 residues. With 3 bases removed from V and 7 bases from J, the gap between germline ends came to 13 bases. The sequenced template was cDNA made from the entire isolated RNA. Only in-frame clones appear in the TCRdb table, and some are missing; sequencing was by immunoSEQ multiplex PCR. The data show hundreds of thousands of clones, roughly a sixth seen once. This record belongs to a study of beta chain features in type 1 diabetes. Study-level points and caveats: Significant though moderate, a shortening of TCRB CDR3s appeared in all four CD4+ subsets of Type 1 diabetes patients.

This clonotype was sampled from a man aged 18 to 29 in good health. Sample: naive CD4+ T cells from blood. The rearrangement links TRBV27 to TRBJ1-5; D may be TRBD1 (6 bases). The CDR3 spells CASSLGGPGQPQHF. The CDR3 bases are TGTGCCAGCAGTTTGGGGGGGCCCGGGCAGCCCCAGCATTTT.